Sequencing of this TCR beta chain was carried out in a study of identical twins. This CDR3 is 19 amino acids long. TCRdb independently ran MiXCR on the 5' RACE reads; one entry per CDR3 protein. This sample yields under 900,000 distinct CDR3 sequences, of which approximately 13% are seen a single time; about 1.5% belongs to the top ten. In this sample, this clonotype turned up a few times. The same specimen was also included in a second study, on yellow fever vaccine responses in identical twins. In that study: On the reported evidence, twins' vaccine T cell responses seemed partly convergent and partly personalized.

The chain employs TRBV21-1 and TRBJ2-7; the D call of TRBD2 is as the table states it, not checked on the DNA. TRBV21-1 is designated a pseudogene. This receptor was obtained from a young woman in good health. Sequencing was carried out using PBMCs. CDR3 sequence: CASSKEGGTSGHSSYEQYF. The CDR3 nucleotides read TGTGCCAGCAGCAAAGAGGGCGGGACTAGCGGACATAGCTCCTACGAGCAGTACTTC.